Listed below are T cell receptor beta chains from one sample, sequenced in a study of blood T cell repertoires in COVID-19. Clones were read by immunoSEQ multiplex PCR, and TCRdb kept only the in-frame ones, dropping some. Of under 350,000 clones listed, 70% to 90% are singletons. Sequencing used peripheral blood. These receptors originate from a human donor in a cohort sampled during active COVID-19. Each CDR3 is given with its conserved first and last residue. D genes are given only for firm matches. Size is stated for part of the rows, as once, few or many counts, or as a class when the clone is expanded.

clone_size,v_call,j_call,d_call,cdr3_nt,cdr3_aa
NA,TRBV7-9,TRBJ1-6,NA,TGTGCCAGCAGTTTGGGGCTGAGCAACTCACCCCTCCACTTT,CASSLGLSNSPLHF
NA,TRBV5-1,TRBJ2-5,NA,TGCGCCAGCAGCTTCACAGGGAGTGGAGAGACCCAGTACTTC,CASSFTGSGETQYF
NA,TRBV6-4,TRBJ2-7,TRBD1,TGTGCCAGCAGTAGATCACCGGGACAGCTCTACGAGCAGTACTTC,CASSRSPGQLYEQYF
NA,TRBV19,TRBJ2-3,NA,TGTGCCAGTAGTATTGGACTCGGCACAGATACGCAGTATTTT,CASSIGLGTDTQYF
NA,TRBV24-1,TRBJ2-1,NA,TGTGCCACCAGTGATTCCGGGGACACCTACAATGAGCAGTTCTTC,CATSDSGDTYNEQFF
NA,TRBV28,TRBJ2-6,TRBD2,TGTGCCAGCAGCATTCCGGGACTAGAGACTGGGGCCAACGTCCTGACTTTC,CASSIPGLETGANVLTF
once,TRBV21-1,TRBJ1-1,NA,TGTGCCAGCAGCCCCCCGGCCCCCGGGGAGAACACTGAAGCTTTCTTT,CASSPPAPGENTEAFF
NA,TRBV5-1,TRBJ2-2,TRBD1,TGCGCCAGCAGCTTGTTGACTGGGACAGGGGGCGGGGAGCTGTTTTTT,CASSLLTGTGGGELFF
NA,TRBV21-1,TRBJ2-3,NA,TGTGCCAGCAGCAAAGAGCCCTCCGGGACATTTAGCACAGATACGCAGTATTTT,CASSKEPSGTFSTDTQYF
NA,TRBV6-5,TRBJ1-1,NA,TGTGCCAGCGCGAGAGGGACTGAAGCTTTCTTT,CASARGTEAFF
few,TRBV7-9,TRBJ1-1,NA,TGTGCCAGCACCGCCCCCGGGAACACTGAAGCTTTCTTT,CASTAPGNTEAFF
once,TRBV2,TRBJ1-5,TRBD1,TGTGCCAGCAGTGGATGGGGACAGGGACCGAATCAGCCCCAGCATTTT,CASSGWGQGPNQPQHF
NA,TRBV5-1,TRBJ1-2,TRBD1,TGCGCCAGCAGCTTGAACCGTCCCGGGACAGGGGACTATGGCTACACCTTC,CASSLNRPGTGDYGYTF
few,TRBV2,TRBJ1-5,NA,TGTGCCAGCAGGAAGGGGAGCAATCAGCCCCAGCATTTT,CASRKGSNQPQHF
once,TRBV6-5,TRBJ1-2,NA,TGTGCCAGCAGATTAACAGGGAGTGACTATGGCTACACCTTC,CASRLTGSDYGYTF
once,TRBV19,TRBJ2-7,TRBD1,TGTGCCAGTAGTGGACCGGGACAGGCGCTCTCGGGCTACGAGCAGTACTTC,CASSGPGQALSGYEQYF
NA,TRBV23-1,TRBJ2-1,NA,TGCGCCAGTCCGGGACTCCCATACAATGAGCAGTTCTTC,CASPGLPYNEQFF
NA,TRBV27,TRBJ1-2,NA,TGTGCCAGCAGTTTACGGGGTAGCTATGGCTACACCTTC,CASSLRGSYGYTF
NA,TRBV10-3,TRBJ1-3,NA,TGTGCCTCCGGGGAAACAGACGGAAACACCATATATTTT,CASGETDGNTIYF
NA,TRBV24-1,TRBJ1-1,NA,TGTGCCACCAGTGGAGGCCTCCGGGACACTGAAGCTTTCTTT,CATSGGLRDTEAFF
NA,TRBV10-2,TRBJ1-1,NA,TGCGCCAGCAGTGAGACGGTGAACACTGAAGCTTTCTTT,CASSETVNTEAFF
NA,TRBV2,TRBJ2-7,TRBD1,TGTGCCAGCAGTGAGGGGACGGCACAGGGGGCTGAGGAGCAGTACTTC,CASSEGTAQGAEEQYF
NA,TRBV20-1,TRBJ1-6,NA,TGCAGTGCTAGTCGCTATGCAGGCGCAAATTCACCCCTCCACTTT,CSASRYAGANSPLHF
NA,TRBV5-1,TRBJ2-3,TRBD1,TGCGCCAGCAGCAGGGGACAGGGCACAGATACGCAGTATTTT,CASSRGQGTDTQYF
NA,TRBV24-1,TRBJ2-1,NA,TGTGCCACTCGTAAGTTTGGGGGGAATGAGCAGTTCTTC,CATRKFGGNEQFF
NA,TRBV6-5,TRBJ1-5,NA,TGTGCCAGCAGCCTCGGAACATCGGAGCAGCCCCAGCATTTT,CASSLGTSEQPQHF
NA,TRBV5-4,TRBJ1-6,NA,TGTGCCAGCAGCTTGGGGGGCGGATTGCCCGTACCCCTCCACTTT,CASSLGGGLPVPLHF
NA,TRBV7-2,TRBJ2-2,NA,TGTGCCAGCAGCTTAGGTAGCGGGAACACCGGGGAGCTGTTTTTT,CASSLGSGNTGELFF
NA,TRBV4-1,TRBJ2-7,TRBD1,TGCGCCAGCAGCCAAGAGACAGGGCTTTCATACGAGCAGTACTTC,CASSQETGLSYEQYF
NA,TRBV27,TRBJ2-7,NA,TGTGCCAGCAGTTTATCCAGGGGCGACTACGAGCAGTACTTC,CASSLSRGDYEQYF
NA,TRBV3-1/TRBV3-2,TRBJ2-7,TRBD1,TGTGCCAGCAGCCATGCCCGGGACAGGGGTTACTACGAGCAGTACTTC,CASSHARDRGYYEQYF
NA,TRBV5-1,TRBJ1-2,TRBD1,TGCGCCAGCAGCTTCATCCCTGGGACAGGGTCTTCCTATGGCTACACCTTC,CASSFIPGTGSSYGYTF
NA,TRBV19,TRBJ1-4,NA,TGTGCCAGTAGTATCAGGTCGGATCTCTTAATCGGTGAAAAACTGTTTTTT,CASSIRSDLLIGEKLFF
once,TRBV6-5,TRBJ2-1,TRBD1,TGTGCCAGCAGTAGACAGGGGAATGTTGAGCAGTTCTTC,CASSRQGNVEQFF
NA,TRBV19,TRBJ2-7,NA,TGTGCCAGTAGTACGGGACATCGAAACGAGCAGTACTTC,CASSTGHRNEQYF
NA,TRBV2,TRBJ1-5,NA,TGTGCCAGCAGTGATCCTCAGGGATATCAGCCCCAGCATTTT,CASSDPQGYQPQHF
few,TRBV5-1,TRBJ1-1,NA,TGCGCCAGCAGTGCGACAAGGGGTATTGGGAACACTGAAGCTTTCTTT,CASSATRGIGNTEAFF
NA,TRBV5-4,TRBJ1-1,NA,TGTGCCAGCAGCTGGTGGGCCGGGAACACTGAAGCTTTCTTT,CASSWWAGNTEAFF
once,TRBV6-2/TRBV6-3,TRBJ1-1,NA,TGTGCCAGCAGTATCTTCGGGTCAAACACTGAAGCTTTCTTT,CASSIFGSNTEAFF
NA,TRBV9,TRBJ1-5,NA,TGTGCCAGCAGCGTAGGTCGACAGCGCAATCAGCCCCAGCATTTT,CASSVGRQRNQPQHF
NA,TRBV4-2,TRBJ1-1,NA,TGTGCCAGCAGCCATACGGGAGGGACGATGAACACTGAAGCTTTCTTT,CASSHTGGTMNTEAFF
NA,TRBV5-1,TRBJ1-1,NA,TGCGCCAGCAGCACTTACAGGGAGATGAACACTGAAGCTTTCTTT,CASSTYREMNTEAFF
NA,TRBV12-3/TRBV12-4,TRBJ2-5,TRBD2,TGTGCCAGCACCTCTGGGGGAGGGGAGACCCAGTACTTC,CASTSGGGETQYF
NA,TRBV19,TRBJ1-4,NA,TGTGCCAGTAAAGAGACTTTGGGTGAAAAACTGTTTTTT,CASKETLGEKLFF
NA,TRBV7-9,TRBJ2-5,NA,TGTGCCAGCAGCCTCCAGGGAGAGACCCAGTACTTC,CASSLQGETQYF
NA,TRBV7-9,TRBJ1-2,NA,TGTGCCAGCAGCTTAGGAGGAGGGAATGGCTACACCTTC,CASSLGGGNGYTF
NA,TRBV24-1,TRBJ1-2,TRBD1,TGTGCCACCAGTGACCCAAAAGACAGGGGGCGAGCTAACTATGGCTACACCTTC,CATSDPKDRGRANYGYTF
once,TRBV5-1,TRBJ1-1,TRBD1,TGCGCCAGCAGCTTGAGGCTAAGTGGACAGGGGATTGCTGAAGCTTTCTTT,CASSLRLSGQGIAEAFF